The 30 T cell receptor beta chains listed next were all sequenced from one sample in a study of T cell clonality in common variable immunodeficiency. Broader study findings: In common variable immunodeficiency, TCR beta chains reportedly carried fewer deletions and N-nucleotide insertions.

What these receptors recognize is not known. The data were produced by immunoSEQ multiplex PCR, yet TCRdb's version contains in-frame clones alone and is incomplete. Observed in the sample are 16,000 or so clones, none of them singletons. Specimen: peripheral blood mononuclear cells. The receptors were sampled from a human donor with common variable immunodeficiency.

This clone occurred a few times. The read ends 3 residues before the CDR3 terminus; that terminus is restored from the germline J gene. The chain joins TRBV5-1 to TRBJ2-7; the D gene is possibly TRBD2 (5 bases). CDR3 length: 16 amino acids. Trimming removed 0 bases from V and 1 base from J, with 14 bases in between. Germline V gene sequence: CDR1 SGHRS, CDR2 YFSETQ. The CDR3 DNA, read in part, is TGCGCCAGCAGCTTGGCCCCCGAGAGCGGTTCCTACGAG. This codes for CASSLAPESGSYE. The full CDR3 is CASSLAPESGSYEQYF.

By sample share, this clone is medium-sized. The read ends 3 residues shy of where the CDR3 ends; the end is completed using the germline J gene. The chain is built from TRBV19 and TRBJ1-4, with D unresolved. The CDR3 is 15 residues long. The germline gives CDR1 LNHDA, CDR2 SQIVND (reference sequence). V was pared by 2 bases and J by 5 bases, with 12 bases between. This CDR3 is CASSILGRPNEKLFF. CDR3 bases read: TGTGCCAGTAGTATATTGGGCAGACCAAATGAAAAA.

CDR3 bases read: TGTGCCAGCTCACCAGGGACAGGAGATTACGAG. It codes for CASSPGTGDYE. The complete CDR3 sequence is CASSPGTGDYEQYF. The chain recombines TRBV18 with TRBJ2-7, with TRBD1 identical over 8 bases. With the read ending 3 residues before the CDR3 end, the germline J gene is used to fill in that end. The CDR3 consists of 14 residues. Germline V lookup: CDR1 KGHSH, CDR2 LQKENI. With 2 bases clipped from V and 4 bases from J, the junction kept 4 bases outside the gene matches.

This clone showed up many times. Read sequence stops 3 residues before the CDR3 end, and the germline J gene provides the missing end. The chain is built from TRBV20-1 and TRBJ2-3, with TRBD2 matching over 10 bases. The CDR3 extends over 16 amino acids. The germline CDR1 and CDR2 sequences are DFQATT and SNEGSKA (reference sequence). J gave up 6 bases and V 4 bases, and 13 bases lay outside the gene matches. CDR3 in amino acids: CSAKTGTSVVTDTQYF. The CDR3 bases that were read are TGCAGTGCTAAAACCGGGACTAGCGTTGTAACGGATACG.

Many counts were recorded for this clone. Read coverage stops 3 residues before the CDR3 terminus; the germline J gene supplies the remainder. The chain joins TRBV6-2 or TRBV6-3 to TRBJ2-1; D is ambiguous. CDR1 is MNHEY, CDR2 SVGEGT, per germline. CDR3 length equals 14 residues. V shed 4 bases and J shed 0 bases, with 7 bases lying between them. The DNA read from the CDR3 is TGTGCCAGCAGTTTACTAAGCTCCTACAATGAG. Translation gives CASSLLSSYNE. The entire CDR3 is CASSLLSSYNEQFF.

With regard to this clone: The sequence runs out 3 residues before the end of the CDR3; the remainder is reconstructed from the germline J gene. This chain links TRBV7-2 with TRBJ2-5; 8 bases agree with TRBD2. The V segment lost 1 base and the J segment 5 bases; nucleotides outside the gene matches: 6. The CDR3 is 15 amino acids. In germline, CDR1 is SGHTA, CDR2 FQGNSA. CDR3 DNA (partial): TGTGCCAGCAGCTTAGGGGTAGCGGGGCGGGAGACC. It codes for CASSLGVAGRET. The full CDR3 sequence reads CASSLGVAGRETQYF.

This clone has a count of ten or more. The missing CDR3 end, 3 residues past where the read stops, is filled in from the germline J gene. The genes are TRBV18 and TRBJ2-1; D possibly corresponds to TRBD1 (6 bases). Germline V gene lookup returns CDR1 KGHSH and CDR2 LQKENI. The CDR3 is made up of 14 amino acids. Between the trimmed V and J ends, which lost 5 bases and 7 bases, there was a span of 15 bases. The CDR3 is CASSSPGVWNEQFF. The CDR3 bases that were read are TGTGCCAGCTCATCCCCAGGGGTATGGAATGAG.

This clone was detected only a few times. The read ends 3 residues shy of where the CDR3 ends; the end is completed using the germline J gene. V gene TRBV20-1 combines with J gene TRBJ2-7; no reliable D call. V was trimmed by 3 bases and J by 1 base, leaving 4 bases between them. CDR1 and CDR2 (germline): DFQATT, SNEGSKA (reference sequence). There are 11 residues in the CDR3. The covered CDR3 bases are TGCAGTGCTAGCCCATCCTACGAG. This gives the protein CSASPSYE. The entire CDR3 protein is CSASPSYEQYF.

This clone was detected only a few times. The read terminates 3 residues ahead of where the CDR3 ends, so the germline J gene completes it. The V gene is TRBV7-2, the J gene TRBJ2-7; 7 bases are shared with TRBD1. CDR1 and CDR2 (germline): SGHTA, FQGNSA. V dropped 5 bases and J dropped 0; count of bases not matched to a gene: 4. This CDR3 has 14 amino acids. CDR3 amino acids: CASSPGTVSYEQYF. Incomplete CDR3 DNA: TGTGCCAGCAGCCCCGGGACAGTCTCCTACGAG.

This clone was counted a few times. The CDR3 end lies 3 residues beyond the end of the read and is filled in from the germline J gene. The chain is built from TRBV20-1 and TRBJ1-1, with a tentative D call TRBD1 (6 bases). V gave up 3 bases and J gave up 0 bases, with 11 bases separating them. The CDR3 covers 14 residues. Looked up from germline, CDR1 is DFQATT and CDR2 is SNEGSKA (reference sequence). The covered CDR3 bases are TGCAGTGCTAGTATACAGGGAATGAACACTGAA. This translates into CSASIQGMNTE. The entire CDR3 reads CSASIQGMNTEAFF.

The CDR3 sequence: CASSLTLAGDTEAFF. The DNA read from the CDR3 is TGTGCCAGCAGCCTGACCCTAGCAGGGGACACTGAA. The gene calls are TRBV7-8 and TRBJ1-1; D might be TRBD1 (6 bases). Sequencing ends 3 residues short of the CDR3 end; the germline J gene provides the rest. Germline CDR1 is SGHVS and CDR2 is FQNEAQ. The CDR3 length is 15 residues. The V end lost 5 bases, the J end lost 3 bases, and 16 bases lay between the germline ends.

This clone came up many times. The read is 3 residues too short to cover the CDR3 end, so that end is filled in from the germline J gene. V is TRBV20-1 and J is TRBJ2-1, with 7 bases identical to TRBD2. The V and J ends lost 3 bases and 3 bases, in that order; junction bases with no gene match: 5. The CDR3 has 14 residues. CDR1 and CDR2 from the germline V gene are DFQATT and SNEGSKA (reference sequence). CDR3 sequence reads: CSARLADYYNEQFF. The CDR3 DNA, read in part, is TGCAGTGCTAGGCTAGCGGATTACTACAATGAG.

Only a few counts were recorded for this clone. The sequence runs out 3 residues before the end of the CDR3; the remainder is reconstructed from the germline J gene. This chain links TRBV19 with TRBJ2-3, with TRBD1 matching 10 bases. The CDR3 contains 15 residues. Looked up from germline, CDR1 is LNHDA and CDR2 is SQIVND (reference sequence). V was pared by 3 bases and J by 4 bases, with 4 bases of the junction left unmatched. This chain's CDR3 is CASSIWTGGSDTQYF. The CDR3 bases that were read are TGTGCCAGTAGTATTTGGACAGGGGGGTCAGATACG.

This clone was found a few times. The read gets to within 3 residues of the CDR3 end, and the germline J gene fills in the rest. The chain is built from TRBV7-3 and TRBJ2-5; D gene ambiguous. V lost 2 bases and J 5 bases, leaving 15 bases between the germline ends. The V gene's germline CDR1 is SGHTA and CDR2 FQGTGA. The CDR3 spans 15 residues. This CDR3 is CASSLGRSVVETQYF. The covered CDR3 bases are TGTGCCAGCAGCTTAGGGCGTTCGGTAGTTGAGACC.

Comment on this clone: Read coverage stops 3 residues before the CDR3 terminus; the germline J gene supplies the remainder. The chain couples TRBV7-9 to TRBJ2-7; TRBD2 agrees at 11 bases. The length of the CDR3 is 15 residues. Losses at the gene ends were 3 bases for V and 6 bases for J; bases not matched to a gene: 7. Per germline, CDR1 SEHNR and CDR2 FQNEAQ (reference sequence). CDR3 bases read: TGTGCCAGCAGCTTCACTAGCGGGGGCCTCTCCGAG. Translation: CASSFTSGGLSE. The complete CDR3 protein is CASSFTSGGLSEQYF.

This clone was seen many times. Sequencing ends 3 residues short of the CDR3 end; the germline J gene provides the rest. The chain couples TRBV2 to TRBJ2-1; D call uncertain. Germline V CDR1 and CDR2: SNHLY, FYNNEI. V lost 7 bases to trimming and J lost 0 bases, with 13 bases between them. This CDR3 spans 15 amino acids. The CDR3 reads CASTSPRSSYNEQFF. CDR3 DNA, as far as it was read: TGTGCCAGCACTTCACCTCGCAGCTCCTACAATGAG. Complete variable domain (other parts from reference TRBV2 and TRBJ2-1): EPEVTQTPSHQVTQMGQEVILRCVPISNHLYFYWYRQILGQKVEFLVSFYNNEISEKSEIFDDQFSVERPDGSNFTLKIRSTKLEDSAMYFCASTSPRSSYNEQFFGPGTRLTVL.

This clone showed up just a few times. The observed sequence ends 3 residues before the CDR3 terminus, with the missing tail filled in from the germline J gene. This chain uses TRBV20-1 with TRBJ2-7; maybe TRBD1 (6 bases). The CDR3 contains 14 residues. V was cut by 6 bases and J by 4 bases, with 19 bases left in between. Germline V gene lookup returns CDR1 DFQATT and CDR2 SNEGSKA (reference sequence). The CDR3 reads CSAADSGQGYEQYF. The sequenced CDR3 bases are TGCAGTGCCGCCGATTCGGGGCAGGGGTACGAG.

The table lists this clone with a few counts. The observed sequence ends 3 residues before the CDR3 terminus, with the missing tail filled in from the germline J gene. The rearrangement uses TRBV18 and TRBJ2-1; 8 bases are a match to TRBD1. CDR1 is KGHSH and CDR2 is LQKENI in the germline V gene. CDR3 length: 16 residues. The V and J ends lost 3 bases and 6 bases, in that order; junction bases with no gene match: 10. CDR3 residues: CASSPTGTGRANEQFF. CDR3 bases read: TGTGCCAGCTCACCGACAGGGACAGGTAGGGCCAATGAG.

Turning to this clone: The read terminates 3 residues ahead of where the CDR3 ends, so the germline J gene completes it. V gene TRBV6-2 or TRBV6-3 combines with J gene TRBJ2-7; 8 bases align to TRBD1. This CDR3 is built from 14 residues. In germline, CDR1 is MNHEY, CDR2 SVGEGT. V lost 7 bases, J lost 3 bases, and 8 bases stayed unmatched. The DNA read from the CDR3 is TGTGCCAGCAACCCAACAGGGGGTTACTACGAG. It codes for CASNPTGGYYE. The CDR3 as a whole reads CASNPTGGYYEQYF.

Concerning this clone: Coverage ceases 3 residues before the CDR3 finishes, and the germline J gene fills in the end. This chain uses TRBV7-9 with TRBJ2-5; TRBD2 matches at 8 bases. This CDR3 spans 14 amino acids. Per the germline V gene, CDR1 is SEHNR and CDR2 is FQNEAQ (reference sequence). V was clipped by 4 bases and J by 5 bases; unmatched bases: 6. The CDR3 bases that were read are TGTGCCAGCAGCTCCGGGGGGGCTGGTGAGACC. This encodes CASSSGGAGET. The whole CDR3 protein is CASSSGGAGETQYF.

This clone was detected ten times or more. The read stops 3 residues short of the end of the CDR3; the missing end is completed from the germline J gene. The chain couples TRBV5-1 to TRBJ2-3; a weak D match, TRBD2 (7 bases). The germline V gene has CDR1 SGHRS and CDR2 YFSETQ. The V end lost 5 bases, the J end lost 2 bases, and 18 bases lay between the germline ends. The CDR3 sequence is 16 residues long. The CDR3 region is CASRKGGSPNTDTQYF. The CDR3 bases that were read are TGCGCCAGCAGGAAGGGGGGGTCACCGAACACAGATACG. The whole variable domain, filled in from reference TRBV5-1 and TRBJ2-3, reads KAGVTQTPRYLIKTRGQQVTLSCSPISGHRSVSWYQQTPGQGLQFLFEYFSETQRNKGNFPGRFSGRQFSNSRSEMNVSTLELGDSALYLCASRKGGSPNTDTQYFGPGTRLTVL.

Remarks on this clone: With the read ending 3 residues before the CDR3 end, the germline J gene is used to fill in that end. The chain joins TRBV19 to TRBJ2-2; TRBD1 aligns across 9 bases. With V trimmed by 3 bases and J by 0 bases, 5 bases remained unmatched. This CDR3 comprises 17 residues. Germline V lookup: CDR1 LNHDA, CDR2 SQIVND (reference sequence). The covered CDR3 bases are TGTGCCAGTAGTATGGGGACAGGGACCTCGAACACCGGGGAG. Translating gives CASSMGTGTSNTGE. The whole CDR3 is CASSMGTGTSNTGELFF. Full variable domain (remainder filled in from reference TRBV19 and TRBJ2-2): DGGITQSPKYLFRKEGQNVTLSCEQNLNHDAMYWYRQDPGQGLRLIYYSQIVNDFQKGDIAEGYSVSREKKESFPLTVTSAQKNPTAFYLCASSMGTGTSNTGELFFGEGSRLTVL.

This clone came up a few times. CDR3 sequence: CASSFHPGSEQYF. The sequenced CDR3 bases are TGTGCCAGCAGCTTTCATCCAGGGAGCGAG. The V gene is TRBV7-2, the J gene TRBJ2-7, with D perhaps matching TRBD1 or TRBD2 (5 bases each). The read gets to within 3 residues of the CDR3 end, and the germline J gene fills in the rest. The germline V gene encodes CDR1 SGHTA and CDR2 FQGNSA. V was clipped by 3 bases and J by 6 bases, with 12 bases between them. This CDR3 is 13 amino acids long. Drawing the rest from reference TRBV7-2 and TRBJ2-7, the complete variable domain is GAGVSQSPSNKVTEKGKDVELRCDPISGHTALYWYRQSLGQGLEFLIYFQGNSAPDKSGLPSDRFSAERTGGSVSTLTIQRTQQEDSAVYLCASSFHPGSEQYFGPGTRLTVT.

A remark on this clone: The sequenced fragment ends 3 residues before the CDR3 boundary, so the rest is inferred from the germline J gene. The chain is built from TRBV18 and TRBJ1-5; 7 nucleotides agree with TRBD1. CDR3 length: 15 amino acids. J was trimmed by 5 bases and V by 5 bases; bases with no gene match: 9. CDR1 and CDR2 (germline): KGHSH, LQKENI. This CDR3 reads CASSTLTGVDQPQHF. Incomplete CDR3 DNA: TGTGCCAGCTCAACCCTTACAGGGGTGGATCAGCCC.

By share, this clone ranks as medium-sized. The read terminates 3 residues before the CDR3 end, so the remaining end is supplied by the germline J gene. V and J are TRBV28 and TRBJ1-1; 9 bases are a match to TRBD1. CDR3 length: 14 amino acids. The V gene's germline CDR1 is MDHEN and CDR2 SYDVKM. V lost 6 bases and J lost 4; bases outside the gene matches: 6. The CDR3 sequence: CASRGDRVGTEAFF. The sequenced part of the CDR3 DNA is TGTGCCAGCAGGGGGGACAGGGTCGGCACTGAA. The whole variable domain, filled in from reference TRBV28 and TRBJ1-1, reads DVKVTQSSRYLVKRTGEKVFLECVQDMDHENMFWYRQDPGLGLRLIYFSYDVKMKEKGDIPEGYSVSREKKERFSLILESASTNQTSMYLCASRGDRVGTEAFFGQGTRLTVV.

A note on this clone: The read gets to within 3 residues of the CDR3 end, and the germline J gene fills in the rest. The J gene is TRBJ1-5, the V gene TRBV18; tentatively, D is TRBD1 (5 bases). Germline CDR1 is KGHSH and CDR2 is LQKENI. This CDR3 comprises 14 residues. V was shortened by 6 bases and J by 0 bases, with 9 bases between the two germline ends. The sequenced part of the CDR3 DNA is TGTGCCAGCTCCCGGGGGTTTAGCAATCAGCCC. This translates into CASSRGFSNQP. The entire CDR3 protein is CASSRGFSNQPQHF.

As to this clone: The read halts 3 residues ahead of the CDR3 end, with the missing end drawn from the germline J gene. The V gene is TRBV7-2, the J gene TRBJ2-5; TRBD2 aligns across 7 bases. Trimming took 5 bases from V and 7 from J; bases not matched to a gene: 10. The CDR3 loop spans 14 amino acids. Germline assignment: CDR1 SGHTA and CDR2 FQGNSA. The CDR3 sequence: CASSRLDQRGTQYF. Incomplete CDR3 DNA: TGTGCCAGCAGCCGTCTGGACCAGCGGGGGACC.

This clone was recorded at least ten times. The read ends 3 residues early relative to the CDR3; the germline J gene fills the gap. V is TRBV28 and J is TRBJ1-3; 8 bases agree with TRBD1. This CDR3 region has 16 residues. J lost 2 bases, V lost 1 base, and 4 bases had no gene match. Germline V gene lookup returns CDR1 MDHEN and CDR2 SYDVKM. This CDR3 reads CASSLFGTGTGNTIYF. The sequenced CDR3 bases are TGTGCCAGCAGTTTATTTGGGACAGGTACTGGAAACACC.

This clone has at least ten counts. Sequencing ends 3 residues short of the CDR3 end; the germline J gene provides the rest. V usage is TRBV7-8 and J usage is TRBJ1-5; TRBD1 agrees at 10 bases. In germline, CDR1 is SGHVS, CDR2 FQNEAQ. With 7 bases clipped from V and 5 bases from J, the junction kept 8 bases outside the gene matches. This CDR3 comprises 15 residues. The CDR3 sequence: CASTRDRGRYQPQHF. The part of the CDR3 DNA that was read is TGTGCCAGCACCCGGGACAGGGGACGATATCAGCCC.

This clone was recorded a few times. The sequence runs out 3 residues before the end of the CDR3; the remainder is reconstructed from the germline J gene. The J gene is TRBJ2-1, the V gene TRBV11-1; no definite D call. Trimming removed 1 base from V and 8 bases from J, with 12 bases in between. Per the germline V gene, CDR1 is SGHAT and CDR2 is FQDESV (reference sequence). CDR3 length equals 14 residues. The part of the CDR3 DNA that was read is TGTGCCAGCAGCTTAGGAACGAAGGCCGATGAG. This translates into CASSLGTKADE. The entire CDR3 protein is CASSLGTKADEQFF. The full variable domain, with the rest looked up from reference TRBV11-1 and TRBJ2-1, is EAEVAQSPRYKITEKSQAVAFWCDPISGHATLYWYRQILGQGPELLVQFQDESVVDDSQLPKDRFSAERLKGVDSTLKIQPAELGDSAMYLCASSLGTKADEQFFGPGTRLTVL.